These 5 T cell receptor beta chains were sequenced from one sample in a study of blood T cell repertoires in COVID-19. Clones were read by immunoSEQ multiplex PCR, and TCRdb kept only the in-frame ones, dropping some. The sample has 250,000 to 350,000 clones, about 89% seen once; the top ten hold approximately 13%. Sequencing was carried out using peripheral blood. Source of these receptors: a woman aged 60 to 75 with acute or convalescent COVID-19.

The chain is built from TRBV6-2 or TRBV6-3 and TRBJ1-1; tentatively, D is TRBD1 (5 bases). Germline CDR1 is MNHEY and CDR2 is SVGEGT. With 0 bases removed from V and 1 base from J, the gap between germline ends came to 9 bases. This CDR3 is 15 amino acids long. The DNA for the CDR3 is TGTGCCAGCAGTTACTCGATCGGGGGGAACACTGAAGCTTTCTTT. Its translation: CASSYSIGGNTEAFF.

V usage is TRBV5-6 and J usage is TRBJ1-5; 10 nucleotides agree with TRBD1. CDR1 is SGHDT and CDR2 is YYEEEE in the germline V gene. V dropped 4 bases and J dropped 3; count of bases not matched to a gene: 7. This CDR3 is built from 16 residues. The CDR3 nucleotides are TGTGCCAGCAGCCCTGGACAGGGGGGACTCAATCAGCCCCAGCATTTT. Its translation: CASSPGQGGLNQPQHF.

This clone is a singleton in its sample. The chain employs TRBV28 and TRBJ2-7; 9 bases fit TRBD1. This CDR3 has 16 amino acids. Germline V gene sequence: CDR1 MDHEN, CDR2 SYDVKM. V was clipped by 2 bases and J by 2 bases; unmatched bases: 7. This CDR3 is CASSLVVWTGAYEQYF. CDR3 coding DNA: TGTGCCAGCAGTTTAGTAGTCTGGACAGGGGCCTACGAGCAGTACTTC. The full variable domain, with the rest looked up from reference TRBV28 and TRBJ2-7, is DVKVTQSSRYLVKRTGEKVFLECVQDMDHENMFWYRQDPGLGLRLIYFSYDVKMKEKGDIPEGYSVSREKKERFSLILESASTNQTSMYLCASSLVVWTGAYEQYFGPGTRLTVT.

The gene calls are TRBV10-3 and TRBJ2-1, with TRBD2 matching over 14 bases. Germline V gives CDR1 ENHRY, CDR2 SYGVKD. The CDR3 extends over 17 amino acids. Trimming took 8 bases from V and 1 from J; bases not matched to a gene: 7. In DNA, the CDR3 is TGTGCCATCTCGACTAGCGGGAGGGCGGGGTCCTACAATGAGCAGTTCTTC. Amino acid sequence: CAISTSGRAGSYNEQFF.

This chain joins TRBV2 and TRBJ2-7; possible D gene TRBD2, 7 bases. Germline CDR1 SNHLY, CDR2 FYNNEI. Trimming left V 5 bases short and J 3 bases short, with 32 bases between. The CDR3 is 20 amino acids. The CDR3 DNA sequence: TGTGCCAGCAGTCGCTGGACCGGGACACTCGCTAGCGGTGCCTACTACGAGCAGTACTTC. Encoded protein: CASSRWTGTLASGAYYEQYF.